This T cell receptor beta chain came from a study of a mutant IDH1 vaccine in newly diagnosed glioma. Whole-study context: The week-35 safety follow-up was V12, and the week-47 study end was V13. Overall study findings and caveats: Apparently, pseudoprogression bore no relation to changes among the top peripheral T cell clonotypes.

Time point indicated: week 35, safety follow-up. Topical imiquimod was applied with each vaccine dose, which held 300 ug of mutant IDH1 20-mer peptide. The protocol was immunoSEQ multiplex PCR, while the TCRdb copy is restricted to in-frame clones and leaves out a portion. The sample includes 30,000 or so clones, about 82% of them seen just once. Turning to this clone: Its target is not known.

Germline V gene sequence: CDR1 SGDLS, CDR2 YYNGEE. V trimming: 5 bases; J trimming: 6 bases; junction bases outside the gene matches: 16. The CDR3 consists of 16 residues. The sequence came from a man aged 35-49 years with glioma. Some clones in this sample may be carry-over from other donors' samples. The chain couples TRBV9 to TRBJ1-2; 7 bases are shared with TRBD1. The specimen was PBMCs, collected from a glioma patient whose treatment included an IDH1 peptide vaccine. The CDR3 reads CASSDSRNRGVDGYTF. CDR3 sequence (DNA): TGTGCCAGCAGTGACTCCCGGAACAGGGGTGTCGATGGCTACACCTTC.